Listed below are T cell receptor beta chains from one sample, sequenced in a study of early T cells in non-severe SARS-CoV-2 infection. TCRdb ran MiXCR on the 5' RACE reads and lists one entry per CDR3 protein. This table has more than 20,000 distinct CDR3 sequences, about 4% appearing once. Input material: whole blood. All receptors derive from an adult who was a healthcare worker with PCR-confirmed SARS-CoV-2 infection or an uninfected control (not recorded which). Each CDR3 is given with its conserved first and last residue. A D gene is named only where the DNA matches it firmly.

-,TRBJ2-1,TRBV29-1,CSSGVSSYNEQFF
TRBD2,TRBJ2-1,TRBV20-1,CSAGDRGGRNEQFF
-,TRBJ2-3,TRBV7-2,CASSSIGSDTQYF
TRBD1,TRBJ1-1,TRBV5-1,CASSFRDRVNTEAFF
-,TRBJ2-1,TRBV5-1,CASRQESNAGHEQFF
-,TRBJ2-6,TRBV30,CAWSAGLSGANVLTF
TRBD2,TRBJ2-1,TRBV5-6,CASSSRLAGAGEQFF
-,TRBJ1-1,TRBV29-1,CSVKRADTEAFF
-,TRBJ2-2,TRBV7-2,CASSLYSGSNTGELFF
-,TRBJ2-7,TRBV7-6,CASSLEPQGVVSYEQYF
-,TRBJ2-7,TRBV28,CASSYTRYEQYF
TRBD1,TRBJ1-1,TRBV5-1,CASSLGSGGNTEAFF
-,TRBJ1-2,TRBV7-9,CASRGYEGLDGYTF
-,TRBJ2-5,TRBV11-2,CASSFNMETQYF
TRBD1,TRBJ1-5,TRBV20-1,CSARDRGGNQPQHF
TRBD1,TRBJ1-1,TRBV4-2,CASSQEGTADMNTEAFF
TRBD2,TRBJ2-7,TRBV29-1,CSVVTSGGASGEYF
-,TRBJ2-1,TRBV7-9,CASSPSEHRNEQFF
-,TRBJ2-3,TRBV6-4,CASSDSASNAQYF
-,TRBJ2-1,TRBV5-5,CASSFLRSSYNEQFF
-,TRBJ2-3,TRBV27,CASSLGSGTNTQYF
-,TRBJ1-1,TRBV3-1,CASSTLGPGTEAFF
-,TRBJ2-2,TRBV5-6,CASRLRGSNTGELFF
-,TRBJ2-7,TRBV11-2,CASSLMRDLGHEQYF
-,TRBJ1-5,TRBV7-2,CASTGRVSNQPQHF
-,TRBJ1-1,TRBV11-2,CASSFWGGQLDEAFF
-,TRBJ2-7,TRBV29-1,CSVTGQGTQYEQYF
TRBD1,TRBJ2-6,TRBV27,CASSTGQGAPGANVLTF
TRBD2,TRBJ2-7,TRBV10-3,CAITRGGDYEQYF
-,TRBJ2-7,TRBV29-1,CSVDLGSYEQYF
TRBD2,TRBJ2-3,TRBV6-2/TRBV6-3,CASSYPRGGRTQYF
TRBD2,TRBJ2-1,TRBV7-9,CASSLVPSGESFVQFF
TRBD1,TRBJ2-7,TRBV12-3/TRBV12-4,CASSDWAGGNDEQYF
TRBD2,TRBJ2-7,TRBV27,CASSGTSGYEQYF
-,TRBJ2-1,TRBV3-1,CASSLRTRGEGQFF
-,TRBJ2-5,TRBV5-1,CASSLSPPGEFWGETQYF
-,TRBJ2-1,TRBV29-1,CSVESGDEQFF
-,TRBJ2-2,TRBV14,CASSQEGLFF
-,TRBJ1-1,TRBV20-1,CSAFPGGTEAFF
-,TRBJ2-3,TRBV11-3,CASSLDFADTQYF
-,TRBJ2-5,TRBV5-6,CASSSYGETQYF
-,TRBJ1-5,TRBV20-1,CSASISNQPQHF
-,TRBJ1-2,TRBV5-1,CASSLYGELATF
TRBD1,TRBJ1-5,TRBV12-3/TRBV12-4,CASSRGQGNQPQHF
-,TRBJ2-7,TRBV12-3/TRBV12-4,CASSYTAGPYEQYF
-,TRBJ1-1,TRBV2,CASSEARGPMNTEAFF
-,TRBJ2-7,TRBV24-1,CATYIAERIYEQYF
-,TRBJ1-6,TRBV7-2,CASRYGQSSYNSPLHF
-,TRBJ2-7,TRBV7-2,CASSLPTYEQYF
-,TRBJ2-2,TRBV7-3,CASSLRAGNTGELFF
TRBD2,TRBJ2-1,TRBV19,CASSIPLGLAGVNEQFF
-,TRBJ2-3,TRBV19,CASTLLGTDTQYF
TRBD2,TRBJ2-1,TRBV20-1,CSARGLAGDNEQFF